The source of this T cell receptor (beta chain) is a study of T-cell reconstitution after alpha-beta-depleted transplantation in children. The study, taken as a whole, reports: There were reportedly several hundred expanded graft clones from which alpha-beta T cells came about two months after transplant. At one year after transplant, newly produced T cells mostly accounted for T-cell counts and diversity. Surviving thymic progenitors and recipient T cells were the source of high TCRbeta diversity at day 60 in some patients.

This clonotype came up a few times. Its antigen is unknown. The library targeted TCRbeta and was prepared with unique molecular identifiers. TCRdb processed the PCR reads anew with MiXCR; each CDR3 protein has one entry. Among around 370,000 distinct CDR3 sequences listed, 16% were seen once. The CDR3 sequence is 13 residues long. Germline CDR1 is DFQATT and CDR2 is SNEGSKA (reference sequence). The V end lost 1 base, the J end lost 4 bases, and 11 bases lay between the germline ends. Here the sequenced sample was PBMCs, mostly from graft donor cells, taken 360 days after TCRalphabeta/CD19-depleted stem cell transplant. This clonotype originated in a male patient aged 2 to 10 who had a stem cell transplant for acute lymphoblastic leukemia, so the T cells may come from the graft donor. The V call is TRBV20-1, the J call TRBJ2-7; D possibly matches TRBD1 or TRBD2 (5 bases each). CDR3 sequence reads: CSARAGPKYEQYF. In nucleotides, the CDR3 is TGCAGTGCTAGAGCGGGACCCAAATACGAGCAGTACTTC.